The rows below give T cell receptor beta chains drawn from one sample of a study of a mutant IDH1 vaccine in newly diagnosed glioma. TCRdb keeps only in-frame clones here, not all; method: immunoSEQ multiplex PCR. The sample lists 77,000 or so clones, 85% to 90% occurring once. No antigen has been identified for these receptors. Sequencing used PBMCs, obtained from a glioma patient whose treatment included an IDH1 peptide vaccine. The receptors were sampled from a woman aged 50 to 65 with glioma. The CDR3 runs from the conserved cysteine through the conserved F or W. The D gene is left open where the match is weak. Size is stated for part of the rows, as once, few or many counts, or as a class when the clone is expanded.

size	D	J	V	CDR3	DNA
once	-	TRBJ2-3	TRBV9	CASSVEGGTDTQYF	TGTGCCAGCAGCGTAGAGGGGGGCACAGATACGCAGTATTTT
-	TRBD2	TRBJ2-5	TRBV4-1	CASSQAGAGGRRQETQYF	TGCGCCAGCAGCCAAGCGGGGGCGGGAGGGCGGCGCCAAGAGACCCAGTACTTC
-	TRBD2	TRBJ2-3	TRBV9	CASSGSGNGADTQYF	TGTGCCAGCAGCGGTAGCGGGAATGGGGCAGATACGCAGTATTTT
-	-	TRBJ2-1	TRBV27	CASTPVIGYNEQFF	TGTGCCAGCACCCCGGTGATCGGTTACAATGAGCAGTTCTTC
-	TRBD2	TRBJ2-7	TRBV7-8	CASSPYRLAGGYEQYF	TGTGCCAGCAGCCCGTATCGACTAGCGGGGGGGTACGAGCAGTACTTC
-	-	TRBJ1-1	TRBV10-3	CAISDPNYSGISGTEAFF	TGTGCCATCAGTGACCCCAATTATAGTGGCATTTCGGGCACTGAAGCTTTCTTT
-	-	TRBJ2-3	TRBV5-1	CASSLTAGGSTDTQYF	TGCGCCAGCAGCTTGACCGCTGGCGGTAGCACAGATACGCAGTATTTT
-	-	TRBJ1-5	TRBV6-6	CASSYLGPYQPQHF	TGTGCCAGCAGTTATCTAGGGCCCTATCAGCCCCAGCATTTT
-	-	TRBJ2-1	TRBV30	CAWSVRSGVYNEQFF	TGTGCCTGGAGTGTACGTAGCGGAGTCTACAATGAGCAGTTCTTC
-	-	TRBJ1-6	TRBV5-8	CASCQRGLGSPLHF	TGTGCCAGCTGCCAGCGGGGTCTTGGTTCACCCCTCCACTTT
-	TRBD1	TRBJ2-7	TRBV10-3	CAISKDRESSYEQYF	TGTGCCATCAGTAAGGACAGGGAGAGCTCCTACGAGCAGTACTTC